The next 25 T cell receptor beta chains were all read from a single sample in a study of T cell repertoires in cytomegalovirus infection. TCRdb analysed the reads with MiXCR anew, one entry per CDR3 protein. The sample has 200,000 to 300,000 distinct CDR3 sequences, around an eighth seen once; the top ten hold 1.5% to 2%. What was sequenced was PBMCs. These receptors were collected from a human donor in good health (CMV status not recorded). Some clones in this sample may be carry-over from other donors' samples.

There are many counts of this clonotype. The chain employs TRBV6-6 and TRBJ2-7; D may be TRBD2 (5 bases). The CDR3 is 13 residues long. V dropped 2 bases and J dropped 3 bases, with 8 bases sitting between them. The germline CDR1 and CDR2 sequences are MNHNY and SVGAGI (reference sequence). CDR3 protein: CASSYEGLYEQYF. For the CDR3, the DNA is TGTGCCAGCAGTTACGAGGGTCTCTACGAGCAGTACTTC.

This clonotype showed up many times. This chain links TRBV12-3 or TRBV12-4 with TRBJ2-2; D gene ambiguous. This CDR3 contains 12 residues. V shed 7 bases and J shed 7 bases, with 10 bases lying between them. CDR3 nucleotide sequence: TGTGCCAGCACCACACTACGCGGGGAGCTGTTTTTT. Amino acid sequence: CASTTLRGELFF.

This clonotype was recorded at least ten times. V gene TRBV7-8 combines with J gene TRBJ1-6, with D tentatively TRBD1 (6 bases). CDR1 is SGHVS and CDR2 is FQNEAQ in the germline V gene. The CDR3 has 16 residues. V gave up 3 bases and J gave up 5 bases, with 14 bases separating them. The CDR3 DNA reads as TGTGCCAGCAGCTTCAACCTTCAGGGGAATAATTCACCCCTCCACTTT. Its protein product is CASSFNLQGNNSPLHF.

V and J are TRBV6-2 or TRBV6-3 and TRBJ2-7; 10 positions agree with TRBD1. CDR1 is MNHEY and CDR2 is SVGEGT in the germline V gene. V trimming: 5 bases; J trimming: 3 bases; junction bases outside the gene matches: 4. The CDR3 is made up of 14 amino acids. The DNA for the CDR3 is TGTGCCAGCAGTCCCTGGACAGGGGGCTACGAGCAGTACTTC. Amino acids: CASSPWTGGYEQYF.

Many counts were recorded for this clonotype. The CDR3 loop reads CASSMAGSGQPQHF. CDR3 nucleotides: TGTGCCAGTAGTATGGCCGGGTCGGGACAGCCCCAGCATTTT. The J gene is TRBJ1-5, the V gene TRBV19; D is ambiguous. Trimming shortened V by 3 bases and J by 7 bases, and 13 bases separated the two germline ends. The CDR3 length is 14 residues. Germline values: CDR1 LNHDA, CDR2 SQIVND (reference sequence).

This clonotype came up many times. The J gene is TRBJ1-1, the V gene TRBV7-8; TRBD1 matches at 9 bases. Losses at the gene ends were 4 bases for V and 6 bases for J; bases not matched to a gene: 3. Germline CDR1 SGHVS, CDR2 FQNEAQ. The CDR3 totals 13 residues. In DNA form, the CDR3 reads TGTGCCAGCAGCTCCAGACAGGGGGCTGAAGCTTTCTTT. Amino acids: CASSSRQGAEAFF.

The genes are TRBV18 and TRBJ1-2; no clear D gene. V was cut by 1 base and J by 0 bases, with 9 bases left in between. Germline values: CDR1 KGHSH, CDR2 LQKENI. The CDR3 covers 15 residues. CDR3 residues: CASSPRPPPNYGYTF. CDR3 bases: TGTGCCAGCTCACCACGCCCCCCACCTAACTATGGCTACACCTTC.

The chain employs TRBV27 and TRBJ1-1; unclear D gene. Germline V gene data show CDR1 as MNHEY and CDR2 as SMNVEV (reference sequence). Trimming took off 8 bases at V and 1 base at J, with 11 bases between the two ends. This CDR3 comprises 13 residues. The CDR3 sequence: CASRLYRNTEAFF. The CDR3 coding sequence is TGTGCCAGCCGCCTGTACAGGAACACTGAAGCTTTCTTT.

This clonotype was found many times. The chain employs TRBV7-2 and TRBJ2-7; D possibly matches TRBD1 or TRBD2 (5 bases each). This CDR3 comprises 14 residues. CDR1 is SGHTA, CDR2 FQGNSA, per germline. Trimming pared 1 base from V and 2 bases from J, leaving 9 bases between. CDR3 loop: CASSLVGTPYEQYF. Here the CDR3 DNA reads TGTGCCAGCAGCTTAGTAGGGACGCCCTACGAGCAGTACTTC.

This rearrangement joins TRBV9 to TRBJ2-7, with D perhaps matching TRBD1 (5 bases). Germline assignment: CDR1 SGDLS and CDR2 YYNGEE. The CDR3 runs to 13 residues. V gave up 4 bases and J gave up 6 bases, with 14 bases separating them. This CDR3 reads CASSLQGSSEQYF. DNA of the CDR3: TGTGCCAGCAGCTTGCAGGGATCGTCCGAGCAGTACTTC.

This clonotype was counted between two and nine times. The chain combines TRBV20-1 with TRBJ1-5; D unresolved. The V and J ends lost 0 bases and 0 bases respectively, with 15 bases between them. Germline assignment: CDR1 DFQATT and CDR2 SNEGSKA (reference sequence). This CDR3 has 17 amino acids. In DNA, the CDR3 is TGCAGTGCTAGAGACCCCATTCGGGCTGCTAGCAATCAGCCCCAGCATTTT. Amino acid sequence: CSARDPIRAASNQPQHF.

The chain combines TRBV29-1 with TRBJ1-1; the D is unclear. CDR1 is SQVTM and CDR2 is ANQGSEA in the germline V gene. Trimming pared 0 bases from V and 10 bases from J, leaving 12 bases between. This CDR3 has 12 amino acids. CDR3 residues: CSVEDGGSGAFF. The CDR3 nucleotides are TGCAGCGTTGAAGATGGCGGGTCTGGAGCTTTCTTT.

This clonotype was observed a handful of times. The chain employs TRBV2 and TRBJ2-7; no reliable D call. The CDR3 has 13 residues. Per germline, CDR1 SNHLY and CDR2 FYNNEI. Trimming took 1 base from V and 4 from J, leaving 8 bases between them. The CDR3 DNA follows: TGTGCCAGCAGTGAAGACCGACGATACGAGCAGTACTTC. Its translation: CASSEDRRYEQYF.

This clonotype was recorded many times. This chain uses TRBV6-2 or TRBV6-3 with TRBJ1-1; TRBD1 is a possible D gene (6 bases). The CDR3 has 13 amino acids. With 8 bases removed from V and 3 bases from J, the gap between germline ends came to 13 bases. The germline V gene encodes CDR1 MNHEY and CDR2 SVGEGT. CDR3 sequence: CASHDRRDTEAFF. The CDR3 DNA reads as TGTGCCAGCCATGACAGGAGGGACACTGAAGCTTTCTTT.

The rearrangement uses TRBV6-6 and TRBJ2-5, with D possibly being TRBD2 (6 bases). Germline V gene data show CDR1 as MNHNY and CDR2 as SVGAGI (reference sequence). V gave up 5 bases and J gave up 1 base, with 11 bases separating them. The CDR3 is 14 amino acids. Here the CDR3 DNA reads TGTGCCAGCAGTCCAGGAGGGGTCCAAGAGACCCAGTACTTC. It is translated as CASSPGGVQETQYF.

This clonotype came up many times. The CDR3 DNA sequence: TGTGCCATCAGTGATACGACTGACGAAGCTTTCTTT. Translating it yields CAISDTTDEAFF. This chain uses TRBV10-3 with TRBJ1-1; D gene ambiguous. V was cut by 3 bases and J by 8 bases, with 10 bases left in between. The CDR3 loop spans 12 amino acids. CDR1 and CDR2 (germline): ENHRY, SYGVKD.

This clonotype occurred many times. J is TRBJ2-7 and V is TRBV25-1; possibly TRBD1 or TRBD2 for D (5 bases each). Germline V lookup: CDR1 MGHDK, CDR2 SYGVNS. CDR3 length: 14 residues. V gave up 2 bases and J gave up 2 bases, with 10 bases separating them. This CDR3 reads CASSERGRAYEQYF. CDR3 bases: TGTGCCAGCAGTGAACGGGGCAGAGCCTACGAGCAGTACTTC.

In its sample, this clonotype was seen a few times. The chain has TRBV20-1 and TRBJ1-6, with no clear D. From germline, CDR1 is DFQATT and CDR2 SNEGSKA (reference sequence). The CDR3 runs 16 residues. Deletions cut 3 bases from V and 0 bases from J, with 12 bases between. CDR3: CSARKDGDSYNSPLHF. In nucleotides, the CDR3 is TGCAGTGCTAGGAAGGACGGCGACTCCTATAATTCACCCCTCCACTTT.

This sequence joins TRBV13 and TRBJ2-2; TRBD2 agrees at 9 bases. The CDR3 runs 15 residues. Germline V gene sequence: CDR1 PRHDT, CDR2 FYEKMQ (reference sequence). J gave up 1 base and V 3 bases, and 0 bases lay outside the gene matches. The CDR3 DNA reads as TGTGCCAGCAGCTTTAGCGGGAGGAACACCGGGGAGCTGTTTTTT. Translated: CASSFSGRNTGELFF.

Ten or more counts support this clonotype. The CDR3 region is CASSWRGQGSAKNIQYF. The CDR3 DNA sequence: TGTGCCAGCAGCTGGCGAGGACAGGGCTCAGCCAAAAACATTCAGTACTTC. The chain is built from TRBV5-4 and TRBJ2-4, with TRBD1 matching 8 bases. The V gene end was trimmed by 3 bases and the J gene end by 0 bases; junction bases not matched to a gene: 8. The CDR3 loop spans 17 amino acids. Germline loops: CDR1 SGHNT, CDR2 YYREEE (reference sequence).

The rearrangement uses TRBV29-1 and TRBJ1-1; TRBD1 agrees at 8 bases. This CDR3 has 12 amino acids. J lost 2 bases, V lost 7 bases, and 3 bases had no gene match. The germline CDR1 and CDR2 sequences are SQVTM and ANQGSEA. CDR3 nucleotides: TGCAGCGGGACAGGGCCAAACACTGAAGCTTTCTTT. Protein product: CSGTGPNTEAFF.

The V and J genes are TRBV29-1 and TRBJ2-5; 8 nucleotides line up with TRBD1. The CDR3 contains 13 residues. The germline V gene has CDR1 SQVTM and CDR2 ANQGSEA. V lost 7 bases to trimming and J lost 4 bases; unmatched junction nucleotides: 8. CDR3 in DNA: TGCAGCGCGACAGGGGCCTATGGAGAGACCCAGTACTTC. Translation: CSATGAYGETQYF.

This clonotype has at least ten counts. J is TRBJ1-2 and V is TRBV5-1; D is uncertain. Germline V lookup: CDR1 SGHRS, CDR2 YFSETQ. V shed 0 bases and J shed 0 bases, with 6 bases lying between them. The CDR3 is 14 amino acids. Here the CDR3 reads CASSLADPNYGYTF. In DNA form, the CDR3 reads TGCGCCAGCAGCTTGGCAGACCCTAACTATGGCTACACCTTC.

In its sample, this clonotype was seen many times. The rearrangement uses TRBV6-1 and TRBJ2-7; a possible D gene is TRBD2 (5 bases). Germline values: CDR1 MNHNS, CDR2 SASEGT. Trimming took 1 base from V and 2 from J, leaving 12 bases between them. The CDR3 has 15 amino acids. The CDR3 loop is CASSEGAGLTYEQYF. The CDR3 DNA follows: TGTGCCAGCAGTGAAGGGGCAGGACTTACCTACGAGCAGTACTTC.

There are many counts of this clonotype. J is TRBJ2-3 and V is TRBV7-9, with 7 nucleotides matching TRBD2. CDR1 and CDR2 from the germline V gene are SEHNR and FQNEAQ (reference sequence). CDR3 length equals 14 residues. The V and J ends lost 5 bases and 2 bases, in that order; junction bases with no gene match: 4. DNA of the CDR3: TGTGCCAGCAGCGGGGAGGGCCTCACAGATACGCAGTATTTT. It encodes CASSGEGLTDTQYF.